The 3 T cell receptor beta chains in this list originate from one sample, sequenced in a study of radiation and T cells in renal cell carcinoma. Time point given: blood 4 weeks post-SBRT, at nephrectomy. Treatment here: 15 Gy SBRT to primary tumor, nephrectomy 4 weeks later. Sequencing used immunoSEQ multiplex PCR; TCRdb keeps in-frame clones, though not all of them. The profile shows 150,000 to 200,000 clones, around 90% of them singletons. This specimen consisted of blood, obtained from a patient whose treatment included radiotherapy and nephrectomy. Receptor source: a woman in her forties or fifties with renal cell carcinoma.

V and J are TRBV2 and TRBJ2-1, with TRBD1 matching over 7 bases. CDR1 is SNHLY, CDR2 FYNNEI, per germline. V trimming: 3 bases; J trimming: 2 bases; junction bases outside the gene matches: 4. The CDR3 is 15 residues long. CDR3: CASSDDRVTYNEQFF. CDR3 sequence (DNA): TGTGCCAGCAGTGACGACAGGGTTACCTACAATGAGCAGTTCTTC. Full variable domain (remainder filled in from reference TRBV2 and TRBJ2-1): EPEVTQTPSHQVTQMGQEVILRCVPISNHLYFYWYRQILGQKVEFLVSFYNNEISEKSEIFDDQFSVERPDGSNFTLKIRSTKLEDSAMYFCASSDDRVTYNEQFFGPGTRLTVL.

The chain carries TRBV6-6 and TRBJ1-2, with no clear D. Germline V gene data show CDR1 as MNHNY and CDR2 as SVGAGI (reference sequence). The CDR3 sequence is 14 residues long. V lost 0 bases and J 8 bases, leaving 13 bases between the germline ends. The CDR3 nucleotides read TGTGCCAGCAGTTACTCGAGCCGGGTTGGGGGCTACACCTTC. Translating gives CASSYSSRVGGYTF.

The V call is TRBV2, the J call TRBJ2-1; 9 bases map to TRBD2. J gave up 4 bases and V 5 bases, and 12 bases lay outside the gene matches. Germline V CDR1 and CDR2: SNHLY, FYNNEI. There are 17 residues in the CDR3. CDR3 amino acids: CASSFSGTSFGYNEQFF. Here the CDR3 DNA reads TGTGCCAGCAGTTTCTCCGGGACTAGCTTTGGGTACAATGAGCAGTTCTTC.